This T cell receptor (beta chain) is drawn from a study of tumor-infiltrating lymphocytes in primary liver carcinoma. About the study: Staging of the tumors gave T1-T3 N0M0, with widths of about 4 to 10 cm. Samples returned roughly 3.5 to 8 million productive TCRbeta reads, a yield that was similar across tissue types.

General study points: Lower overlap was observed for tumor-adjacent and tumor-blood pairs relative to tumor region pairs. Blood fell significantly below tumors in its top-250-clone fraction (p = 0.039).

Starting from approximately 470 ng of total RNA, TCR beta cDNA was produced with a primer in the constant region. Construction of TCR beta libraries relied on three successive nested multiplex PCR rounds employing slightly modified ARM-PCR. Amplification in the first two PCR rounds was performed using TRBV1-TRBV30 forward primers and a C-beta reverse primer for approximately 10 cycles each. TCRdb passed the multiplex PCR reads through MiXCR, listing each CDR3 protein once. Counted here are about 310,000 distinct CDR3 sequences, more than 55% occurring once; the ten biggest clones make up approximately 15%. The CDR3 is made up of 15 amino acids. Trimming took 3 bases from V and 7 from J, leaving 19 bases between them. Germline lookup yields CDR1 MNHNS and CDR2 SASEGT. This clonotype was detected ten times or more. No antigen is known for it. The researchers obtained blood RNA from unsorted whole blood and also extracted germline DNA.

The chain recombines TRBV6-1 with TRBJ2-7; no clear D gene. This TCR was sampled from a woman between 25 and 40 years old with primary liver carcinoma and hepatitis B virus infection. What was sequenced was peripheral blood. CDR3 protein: CASSEDAYKAFEQYF. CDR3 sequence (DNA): TGTGCCAGCAGTGAGGACGCCTACAAAGCCTTTGAGCAGTACTTC.